The 18 T cell receptor beta chains below were found in one sample sequenced in a study of shared clonotypes between healthy human individuals. Repertoires were generated with immunoSEQ multiplex PCR, while TCRdb's copy carries only in-frame clones and drops some. The repertoire consists of about 640,000 clones, with less than 80% occurring once and the leading ten covering approximately 2%. The sequenced sample was memory CD4+ T cells sorted from blood. The subset denotes: CD45RA-negative fraction. The receptors shown here come from a woman in her 30s in good health.

In this sample, this clone turned up a few times. The sample holds other DNA sequences that translate to the same CDR3. The rearrangement uses TRBV5-1 and TRBJ2-1, with D possibly TRBD1 on 6 matching bases. V was shortened by 4 bases and J by 0 bases, with 11 bases between the two germline ends. CDR1 is SGHRS, CDR2 YFSETQ, per germline. The CDR3 is 15 amino acids. The CDR3: CASSPDRSSYNEQFF. The CDR3 region has the DNA TGCGCCAGCAGCCCTGACAGGAGCTCCTACAATGAGCAGTTCTTC.

The gene calls are TRBV28 and TRBJ2-5; 7 bases align to TRBD2. Trimming took 1 base from V and 5 from J; bases not matched to a gene: 7. The germline gives CDR1 MDHEN, CDR2 SYDVKM. The CDR3 length is 15 residues. Written as DNA, the CDR3 is TGTGCCAGCAGTTTATCCGGGAGGCCGGGGGAGACCCAGTACTTC. Translation gives CASSLSGRPGETQYF.

V and J are TRBV28 and TRBJ2-7; 7 bases fit TRBD1. Per germline, CDR1 MDHEN and CDR2 SYDVKM. The CDR3 consists of 14 residues. V was clipped by 4 bases and J by 4 bases; unmatched bases: 7. The CDR3 reads CASSSGQVLYEQYF. CDR3 in DNA: TGTGCCAGCAGTTCAGGACAGGTCCTTTACGAGCAGTACTTC.

This clone was detected once. J is TRBJ2-7 and V is TRBV28, with D unresolved. Between the trimmed V and J ends, which lost 6 bases and 1 base, there was a span of 7 bases. This CDR3 has 12 residues. Germline V gene data show CDR1 as MDHEN and CDR2 as SYDVKM. CDR3 bases: TGTGCCAGCAGCCTCCCGTCCTACGAGCAGTACTTC. It yields the protein CASSLPSYEQYF.

A note on this clone: This is likely a read error, given that the CDR3 carries no conserved phenylalanine or tryptophan at its end. The DNA is left out, because the CDR3 cannot be placed on it with certainty; the CDR3 is given as TCRdb lists it. The rearrangement uses TRBV20-1 and TRBJ1-2. The CDR3 region is 8 residues in length, termini included. Germline V gives CDR1 DFQATT, CDR2 SNEGSKA (reference sequence). This chain's CDR3 is CSSREPRL.

The chain has TRBV27 and TRBJ2-3; D not resolved. Deletions cut 5 bases from V and 1 base from J, with 10 bases between. Germline V CDR1 and CDR2: MNHEY, SMNVEV (reference sequence). The CDR3 has 14 amino acids. CDR3 bases: TGTGCCAGCAGTCGTCTATATCGCACAGATACGCAGTATTTT. Protein sequence: CASSRLYRTDTQYF.

The chain carries TRBV7-3 and TRBJ2-1; D is possibly TRBD2 (5 bases). The CDR3 totals 15 residues. Trimming pared 2 bases from V and 1 base from J, leaving 9 bases between. Per the germline V gene, CDR1 is SGHTA and CDR2 is FQGTGA. The DNA for the CDR3 is TGTGCCAGCAGCTTAGGCCGGGGTTCCTACAATGAGCAGTTCTTC. Translated: CASSLGRGSYNEQFF.

The chain couples TRBV30 to TRBJ1-1; D ambiguous. Germline CDR1 GTSNPN, CDR2 SVGIG (reference sequence). Trimming took off 0 bases at V and 1 base at J, with 9 bases between the two ends. CDR3 length: 14 amino acids. Here the CDR3 reads CAWSVLWQNTEAFF. CDR3 nucleotide sequence: TGTGCCTGGAGTGTATTGTGGCAGAACACTGAAGCTTTCTTT.

The chain has TRBV7-2 and TRBJ2-7; D is unclear. The CDR3 contains 15 residues. V shed 0 bases and J shed 2 bases, with 11 bases lying between them. Germline-derived CDR1 and CDR2 are SGHTA and FQGNSA. The DNA for the CDR3 is TGTGCCAGCAGCTTAGCGTCCCACGAAGCCTACGAGCAGTACTTC. Translation: CASSLASHEAYEQYF.

This clone was seen once. V gene TRBV28 combines with J gene TRBJ2-7, with D uncertain. The CDR3 runs 13 residues. Germline CDR1 MDHEN, CDR2 SYDVKM. Trimming took off 3 bases at V and 3 bases at J, with 9 bases between the two ends. In nucleotides, the CDR3 is TGTGCCAGCAGTTTGGGTCAGTACTACGAGCAGTACTTC. This translates into CASSLGQYYEQYF.

The chain carries TRBV7-9 and TRBJ2-3, with D hard to call. V was cut by 5 bases and J by 4 bases, with 16 bases left in between. This CDR3 is built from 15 residues. Per the germline V gene, CDR1 is SEHNR and CDR2 is FQNEAQ (reference sequence). Here the CDR3 DNA reads TGTGCCAGCAGCCTGCTGCTAGGAAGTTCAGATACGCAGTATTTT. It yields the protein CASSLLLGSSDTQYF. Combining the CDR3 with reference TRBV7-9 and TRBJ2-3 gives the whole variable domain DTGVSQNPRHKITKRGQNVTFRCDPISEHNRLYWYRQTLGQGPEFLTYFQNEAQLEKSRLLSDRFSAERPKGSFSTLEIQRTEQGDSAMYLCASSLLLGSSDTQYFGPGTRLTVL.

To note about this clone: Other DNA sequences of this sample code for an identical CDR3. The V gene is TRBV30, the J gene TRBJ2-5, with D unclear. The V and J ends lost 3 bases and 2 bases respectively, with 7 bases between them. Per the germline V gene, CDR1 is GTSNPN and CDR2 is SVGIG (reference sequence). This CDR3 contains 12 residues. This CDR3 reads CAWRANQETQYF. The CDR3 DNA is TGTGCCTGGAGGGCGAATCAAGAGACCCAGTACTTC.

J is TRBJ2-7 and V is TRBV2, with 12 positions matching TRBD2. There are 14 residues in the CDR3. The V and J ends lost 11 bases and 6 bases, in that order; junction bases with no gene match: 11. Germline V gives CDR1 SNHLY, CDR2 FYNNEI. DNA for the CDR3: TGTGCCTCGTCCGGACTAGCGGGAATCAGCGAGCAGTACTTC. Translated: CASSGLAGISEQYF.

The rearrangement links TRBV5-4 to TRBJ2-1, with 13 bases aligning to TRBD2. CDR1 and CDR2 from the germline V gene are SGHNT and YYREEE (reference sequence). J lost 2 bases, V lost 5 bases, and 10 bases had no gene match. The CDR3 has 18 amino acids. The CDR3 region is CASSRLAGGGSAYNEQFF. The CDR3 bases are TGTGCCAGCAGTCGACTAGCGGGGGGCGGTAGCGCCTACAATGAGCAGTTCTTC.

The chain is built from TRBV7-2 and TRBJ2-4; TRBD1 is a possible D gene (5 bases). Germline values: CDR1 SGHTA, CDR2 FQGNSA. The CDR3 covers 13 residues. Trimming removed 4 bases from V and 6 bases from J, with 10 bases in between. The CDR3 loop reads CASSSDQGNIQYF. In DNA, the CDR3 is TGTGCCAGCAGCTCAGACCAGGGAAACATTCAGTACTTC.

V gene TRBV5-1 combines with J gene TRBJ2-7, with 11 bases that match TRBD2. CDR3 length: 15 residues. The V gene's germline CDR1 is SGHRS and CDR2 YFSETQ. The J segment lost 3 bases and the V segment lost 5 bases, leaving 7 bases of the junction unmatched. The CDR3 DNA reads TGCGCCAGCAGACCGGGACTAGCGGACTTCTACGAGCAGTACTTC. Its translation: CASRPGLADFYEQYF.

J is TRBJ1-1 and V is TRBV5-1, with TRBD1 identical over 7 bases. CDR1 is SGHRS, CDR2 YFSETQ, per germline. V was clipped by 6 bases and J by 5 bases; unmatched bases: 7. CDR3 length: 13 residues. CDR3 loop: CASNGEGATEAFF. CDR3 DNA: TGCGCCAGCAATGGGGAGGGGGCGACTGAAGCTTTCTTT.

The gene calls are TRBV19 and TRBJ1-2, with D maybe TRBD1 (5 bases). The V end lost 4 bases, the J end lost 3 bases, and 15 bases lay between the germline ends. The CDR3 runs to 15 residues. The germline CDR1 and CDR2 sequences are LNHDA and SQIVND (reference sequence). Here the CDR3 reads CASSTKREGYYGYTF. The DNA for the CDR3 is TGTGCCAGTAGTACGAAAAGGGAGGGGTACTATGGCTACACCTTC.